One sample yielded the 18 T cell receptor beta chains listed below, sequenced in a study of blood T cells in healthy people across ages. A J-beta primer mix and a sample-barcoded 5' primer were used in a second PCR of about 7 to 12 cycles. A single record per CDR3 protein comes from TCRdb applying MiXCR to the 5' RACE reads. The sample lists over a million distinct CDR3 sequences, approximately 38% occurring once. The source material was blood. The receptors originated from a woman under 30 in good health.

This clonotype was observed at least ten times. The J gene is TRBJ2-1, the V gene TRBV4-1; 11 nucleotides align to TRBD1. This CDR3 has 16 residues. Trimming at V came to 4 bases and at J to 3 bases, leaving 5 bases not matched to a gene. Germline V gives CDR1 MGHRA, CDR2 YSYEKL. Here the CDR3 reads CASSPGQGGLYNEQFF. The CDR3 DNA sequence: TGCGCCAGCAGCCCGGGACAGGGGGGCCTCTACAATGAGCAGTTCTTC.

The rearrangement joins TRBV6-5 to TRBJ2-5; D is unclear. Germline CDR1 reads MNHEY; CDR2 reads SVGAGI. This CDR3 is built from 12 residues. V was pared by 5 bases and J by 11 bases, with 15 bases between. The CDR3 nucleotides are TGTGCCAGCAGTCGTAACTACAATGAGCAGTACTTC. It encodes CASSRNYNEQYF.

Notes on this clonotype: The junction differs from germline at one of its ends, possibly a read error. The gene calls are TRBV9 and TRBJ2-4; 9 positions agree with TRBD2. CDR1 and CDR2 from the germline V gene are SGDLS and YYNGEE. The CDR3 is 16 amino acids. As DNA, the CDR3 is TGTGCCAGCAACGTAGAACTAGCGGGCTCCAAAAACATTCAGTACTTC. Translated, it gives CASNVELAGSKNIQYF.

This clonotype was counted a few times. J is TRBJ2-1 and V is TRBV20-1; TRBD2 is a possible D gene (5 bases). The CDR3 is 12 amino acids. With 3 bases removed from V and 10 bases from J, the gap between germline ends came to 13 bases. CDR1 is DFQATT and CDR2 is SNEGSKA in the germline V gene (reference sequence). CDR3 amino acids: CSARGVGLEQFF. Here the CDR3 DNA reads TGCAGTGCTAGGGGAGTAGGTTTAGAGCAGTTCTTC.

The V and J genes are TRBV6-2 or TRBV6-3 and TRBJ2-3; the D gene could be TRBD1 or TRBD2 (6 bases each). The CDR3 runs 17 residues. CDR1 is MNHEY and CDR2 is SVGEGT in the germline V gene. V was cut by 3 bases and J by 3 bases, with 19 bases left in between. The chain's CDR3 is CASSYLASGAWTDTQYF. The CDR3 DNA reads TGTGCCAGCAGTTATCTAGCGTCAGGGGCCTGGACAGATACGCAGTATTTT.

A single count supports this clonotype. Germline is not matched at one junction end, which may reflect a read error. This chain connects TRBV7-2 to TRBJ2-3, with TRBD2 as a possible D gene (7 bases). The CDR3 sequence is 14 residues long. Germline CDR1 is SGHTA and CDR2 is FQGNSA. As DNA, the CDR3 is TGTGCCAGCAGCTTTGGCGGGGGCACAGATATGCAGTATTTT. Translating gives CASSFGGGTDMQYF.

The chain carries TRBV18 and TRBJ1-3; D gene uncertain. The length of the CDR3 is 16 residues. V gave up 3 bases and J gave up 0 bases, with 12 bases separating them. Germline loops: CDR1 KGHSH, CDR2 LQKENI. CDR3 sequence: CASSPWTGSSGNTIYF. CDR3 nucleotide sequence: TGTGCCAGCTCACCGTGGACGGGAAGCTCTGGAAACACCATATATTTT.

The CDR3: CASSYAGDRTGELFF. The CDR3 coding sequence is TGTGCCAGCAGTTACGCAGGGGATCGGACCGGGGAGCTGTTTTTT. This chain joins TRBV6-5 and TRBJ2-2; tentative D call: TRBD1 (6 bases). V dropped 2 bases and J dropped 5 bases, with 12 bases sitting between them. CDR1 MNHEY and CDR2 SVGAGI come from the germline V gene. The CDR3 extends over 15 amino acids.

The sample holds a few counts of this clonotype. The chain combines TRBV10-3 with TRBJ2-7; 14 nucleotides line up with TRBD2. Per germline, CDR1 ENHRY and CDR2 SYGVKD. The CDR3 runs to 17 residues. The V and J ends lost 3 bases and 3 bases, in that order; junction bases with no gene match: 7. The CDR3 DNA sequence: TGTGCCATCAGTGACCCGGGACTAGCGGGGGCTTACTACGAGCAGTACTTC. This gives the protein CAISDPGLAGAYYEQYF.

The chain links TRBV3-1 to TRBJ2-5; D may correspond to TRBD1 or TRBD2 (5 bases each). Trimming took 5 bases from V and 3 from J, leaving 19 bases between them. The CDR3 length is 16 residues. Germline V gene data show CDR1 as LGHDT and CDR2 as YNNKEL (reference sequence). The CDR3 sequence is CASSSKPGTSKETQYF. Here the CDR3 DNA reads TGTGCCAGCAGCTCCAAGCCGGGGACGTCAAAAGAGACCCAGTACTTC.

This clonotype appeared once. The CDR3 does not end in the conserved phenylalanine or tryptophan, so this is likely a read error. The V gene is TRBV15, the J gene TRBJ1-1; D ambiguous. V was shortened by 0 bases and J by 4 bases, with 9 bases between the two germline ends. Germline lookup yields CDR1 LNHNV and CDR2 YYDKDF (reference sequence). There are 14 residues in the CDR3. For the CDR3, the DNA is TGTGCCACCAGCAGAGATCTGGGTACCACTGAAGCTTTCTCT. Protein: CATSRDLGTTEAFS.

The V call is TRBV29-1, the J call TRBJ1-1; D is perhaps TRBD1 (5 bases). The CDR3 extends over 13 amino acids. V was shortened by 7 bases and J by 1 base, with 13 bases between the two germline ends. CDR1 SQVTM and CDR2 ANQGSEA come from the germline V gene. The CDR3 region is CSAVNQGNTEAFF. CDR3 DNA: TGCAGCGCCGTGAATCAGGGGAACACTGAAGCTTTCTTT.

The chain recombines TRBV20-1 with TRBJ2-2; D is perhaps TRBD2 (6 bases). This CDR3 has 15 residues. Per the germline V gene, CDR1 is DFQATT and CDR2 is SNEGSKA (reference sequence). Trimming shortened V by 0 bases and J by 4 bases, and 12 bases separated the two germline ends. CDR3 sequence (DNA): TGCAGTGCTAGAGATGGCGGACTACCCACCGGGGAGCTGTTTTTT. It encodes CSARDGGLPTGELFF.

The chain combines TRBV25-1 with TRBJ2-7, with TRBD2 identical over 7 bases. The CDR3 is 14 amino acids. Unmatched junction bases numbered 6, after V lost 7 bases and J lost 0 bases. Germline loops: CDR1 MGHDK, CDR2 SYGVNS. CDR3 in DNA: TGTGCCAGCACCCTCGGGGGGAGCTCCTACGAGCAGTACTTC. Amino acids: CASTLGGSSYEQYF.

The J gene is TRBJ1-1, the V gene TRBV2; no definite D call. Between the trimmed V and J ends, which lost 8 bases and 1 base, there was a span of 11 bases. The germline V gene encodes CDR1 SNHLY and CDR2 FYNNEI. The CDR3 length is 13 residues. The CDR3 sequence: CASEKVTNTEAFF. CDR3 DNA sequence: TGTGCCAGCGAGAAGGTGACGAACACTGAAGCTTTCTTT.

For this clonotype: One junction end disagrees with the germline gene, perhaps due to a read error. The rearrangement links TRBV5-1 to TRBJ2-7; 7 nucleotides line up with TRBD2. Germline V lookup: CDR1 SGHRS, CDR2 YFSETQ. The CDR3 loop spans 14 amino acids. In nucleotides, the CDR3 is TGCCCCAGCGCCAGAGGGGACTACTCCTACGAGCAGTACTTC. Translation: CPSARGDYSYEQYF.

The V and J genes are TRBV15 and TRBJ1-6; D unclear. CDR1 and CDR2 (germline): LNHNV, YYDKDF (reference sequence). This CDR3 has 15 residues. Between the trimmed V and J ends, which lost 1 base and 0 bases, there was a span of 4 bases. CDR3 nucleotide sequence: TGTGCCACCAGCAGAGTGGACTCCTATAATTCACCCCTCCACTTT. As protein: CATSRVDSYNSPLHF.

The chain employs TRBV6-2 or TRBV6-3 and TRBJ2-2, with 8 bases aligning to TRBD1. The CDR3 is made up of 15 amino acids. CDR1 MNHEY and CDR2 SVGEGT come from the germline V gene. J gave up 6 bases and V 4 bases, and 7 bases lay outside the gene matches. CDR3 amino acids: CASSFQGARAGELFF. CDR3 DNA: TGTGCCAGCAGTTTTCAGGGGGCGCGGGCCGGGGAGCTGTTTTTT.